One and the same sample provided the 21 T cell receptor beta chains below, sequenced in a study of T cells in Graves' hyperthyroidism and ophthalmopathy. Researchers took RNA transcripts and amplified the TCR beta CDR3 regions from them. The HTBI set primed first-round TCR CDR3 RT-PCR. In TCRdb, the multiplex PCR reads were re-called with MiXCR into one record per CDR3 protein. The data hold roughly 500,000 distinct CDR3 sequences, with 40% to 50% observed a single time. Source material: peripheral blood or thyroid tissue (not recorded which). These receptors were collected from an adult woman with Graves' disease, either hyperthyroidism or ophthalmopathy (not recorded which).

There are many counts of this clonotype. This CDR3 reads CSAAKNSDQPQHF. CDR3 nucleotide sequence: TGCAGTGCTGCTAAGAACTCGGATCAGCCCCAGCATTTT. The gene calls are TRBV20-1 and TRBJ1-5; D gene uncertain. This CDR3 region has 13 residues. The V and J ends lost 5 bases and 5 bases respectively, with 13 bases between them. Germline loops: CDR1 DFQATT, CDR2 SNEGSKA (reference sequence).

This clonotype appeared a few times. The chain has TRBV7-8 and TRBJ2-2; a possible D gene is TRBD1 (6 bases). V lost 5 bases and J 2 bases, leaving 9 bases between the germline ends. CDR1 and CDR2 from the germline V gene are SGHVS and FQNEAQ. The CDR3 has 14 residues. In DNA form, the CDR3 reads TGTGCCAGCAGCCGGACAGTTAACACCGGGGAGCTGTTTTTT. Amino acid sequence: CASSRTVNTGELFF.

This chain connects TRBV7-3 to TRBJ2-7, with 7 bases matching TRBD2. The CDR3 totals 15 residues. V was pared by 2 bases and J by 0 bases, with 4 bases of the junction left unmatched. The germline CDR1 and CDR2 sequences are SGHTA and FQGTGA. The CDR3 DNA is TGTGCCAGCAGCTTACATGGGGGGGTCTCCTACGAGCAGTACTTC. Its translation is CASSLHGGVSYEQYF.

V is TRBV7-2 and J is TRBJ1-1, with TRBD1 as a possible D gene (6 bases). The CDR3 runs to 13 residues. Germline CDR1 SGHTA, CDR2 FQGNSA. The CDR3, as DNA: TGTGCTCCCAGACAGGCCCAGAACACTGAAGCTTTCTTT. Translated, it gives CAPRQAQNTEAFF. Variable domain in full (rest from reference TRBV7-2 and TRBJ1-1): GAGVSQSPSNKVTEKGKDVELRCDPISGHTALYWYRQSLGQGLEFLIYFQGNSAPDKSGLPSDRFSAERTGGSVSTLTIQRTQQEDSAVYLCAPRQAQNTEAFFGQGTRLTVV.

The rearrangement links TRBV6-6 to TRBJ1-6; D ambiguous. CDR3 length equals 14 residues. Germline CDR1 MNHNY, CDR2 SVGAGI (reference sequence). With 4 bases removed from V and 6 bases from J, the gap between germline ends came to 10 bases. This chain's CDR3 is CASSLSRSNSPLHF. The CDR3, as DNA: TGTGCCAGCAGTTTGAGCAGATCTAATTCACCCCTCCACTTT.

This rearrangement joins TRBV6-5 to TRBJ2-2; possibly TRBD1 or TRBD2 for D (5 bases each). CDR1 MNHEY and CDR2 SVGAGI come from the germline V gene. V was clipped by 0 bases and J by 7 bases, with 12 bases between them. The CDR3 is 15 amino acids. The CDR3 coding sequence is TGTGCCAGCAGTTACTCGGGACGATCGGGCGGGGAGCTGTTTTTT. As protein: CASSYSGRSGGELFF.

V is TRBV11-2 and J is TRBJ2-7; 7 nucleotides match TRBD2. CDR1 is SGHAT and CDR2 is FQNNGV in the germline V gene. Trimming at V came to 6 bases and at J to 3 bases, leaving 11 bases not matched to a gene. CDR3 size: 15 residues. The CDR3, as DNA: TGTGCCAGCAGATCCACTAGCGAGACAAACTACGAGCAGTACTTC. Protein: CASRSTSETNYEQYF.

About this clonotype itself: A read error is possible here, since a much larger clone lies one base away. The chain has TRBV11-1 and TRBJ2-2; D may correspond to TRBD1 or TRBD2 (5 bases each). CDR3 length: 14 residues. CDR1 and CDR2 from the germline V gene are SGHAT and FQDESV (reference sequence). In DNA form, the CDR3 reads TGTGCCGGCAGCTTGGGGGATGGGGCTGGGGAGCTGTTTTTT. Protein product: CAGSLGDGAGELFF. Variable domain in full (rest from reference TRBV11-1 and TRBJ2-2): EAEVAQSPRYKITEKSQAVAFWCDPISGHATLYWYRQILGQGPELLVQFQDESVVDDSQLPKDRFSAERLKGVDSTLKIQPAELGDSAMYLCAGSLGDGAGELFFGEGSRLTVL.

This clonotype was counted at least ten times. The chain uses TRBV12-3 or TRBV12-4 and TRBJ1-2, with 7 bases identical to TRBD1. The CDR3 totals 12 residues. V trimming: 6 bases; J trimming: 7 bases; junction bases outside the gene matches: 5. The CDR3 here is CASRPGGGGYTF. In DNA, the CDR3 is TGTGCCAGCAGACCAGGGGGGGGTGGCTACACCTTC.

This clonotype came up many times. The chain combines TRBV12-3 or TRBV12-4 with TRBJ1-2; possible D gene TRBD1, 5 bases. The V end was cut by 6 bases, the J end by 8 bases, with 13 bases between. The CDR3 sequence is 12 residues long. The CDR3 is CASSPDWGGYTF. In nucleotides, the CDR3 is TGTGCCAGCAGCCCCGACTGGGGGGGCTACACCTTC.

This chain links TRBV7-2 with TRBJ2-7; D is perhaps TRBD1 (6 bases). There are 14 residues in the CDR3. The germline V gene has CDR1 SGHTA and CDR2 FQGNSA. Trimming removed 10 bases at V and 2 bases at J, with 18 bases between. The CDR3 sequence: CATQPTRTAYEQYF. Written as DNA, the CDR3 is TGTGCCACCCAACCCACCCGGACAGCCTACGAGCAGTACTTC.

This clonotype was detected a few times. The rearrangement links TRBV7-9 to TRBJ1-5; D is unclear. Trimming shortened V by 1 base and J by 6 bases, and 4 bases separated the two germline ends. In germline, CDR1 is SEHNR, CDR2 FQNEAQ (reference sequence). The CDR3 length is 12 residues. The CDR3 loop reads CASSLERQPQHF. For the CDR3, the DNA is TGTGCCAGCAGCTTAGAGCGTCAGCCCCAGCATTTT. Complete variable domain (other parts from reference TRBV7-9 and TRBJ1-5): DTGVSQNPRHKITKRGQNVTFRCDPISEHNRLYWYRQTLGQGPEFLTYFQNEAQLEKSRLLSDRFSAERPKGSFSTLEIQRTEQGDSAMYLCASSLERQPQHFGDGTRLSIL.

V usage is TRBV10-3 and J usage is TRBJ1-5; 8 bases match TRBD1. Looked up from germline, CDR1 is ENHRY and CDR2 is SYGVKD. The junction had 12 bases not matched to a gene; V was cut back by 10 bases and J by 4 bases. The CDR3 covers 15 residues. Here the CDR3 DNA reads TGTGCCAGCACTATTGGACAGGGTAGAAATCAGCCCCAGCATTTT. Protein product: CASTIGQGRNQPQHF.

This clonotype appeared many times. The chain uses TRBV19 and TRBJ1-1; 7 bases are a match to TRBD1. The CDR3 runs 15 residues. The germline CDR1 and CDR2 sequences are LNHDA and SQIVND (reference sequence). The trim removed 8 bases at V and 1 base at J, leaving 10 bases unmatched. CDR3 in DNA: TGTGCCAGTTACCAAGCGACAGGGTGGAACACTGAAGCTTTCTTT. Amino acid sequence: CASYQATGWNTEAFF. The variable domain in full, with the rest retrieved from reference TRBV19 and TRBJ1-1, is DGGITQSPKYLFRKEGQNVTLSCEQNLNHDAMYWYRQDPGQGLRLIYYSQIVNDFQKGDIAEGYSVSREKKESFPLTVTSAQKNPTAFYLCASYQATGWNTEAFFGQGTRLTVV.

This chain links TRBV2 with TRBJ1-4; 9 positions agree with TRBD1. CDR1 is SNHLY and CDR2 is FYNNEI in the germline V gene. CDR3 length equals 15 residues. Trimming cost V 0 bases and J 6 bases; bases outside gene matches: 2. CDR3 protein: CASSEAGTGYEKLFF. CDR3 nucleotides: TGTGCCAGCAGTGAAGCCGGGACAGGGTATGAAAAACTGTTTTTT. Filled out from reference TRBV2 and TRBJ1-4, the complete variable domain reads EPEVTQTPSHQVTQMGQEVILRCVPISNHLYFYWYRQILGQKVEFLVSFYNNEISEKSEIFDDQFSVERPDGSNFTLKIRSTKLEDSAMYFCASSEAGTGYEKLFFGSGTQLSVL.

The chain carries TRBV10-3 and TRBJ1-2, with D possibly matching TRBD1 (5 bases). Germline CDR1 ENHRY, CDR2 SYGVKD. Trimming removed 7 bases at V and 8 bases at J, with 11 bases between. This CDR3 contains 11 residues. CDR3 amino acids: CAIMEGPGYTF. The CDR3 DNA reads as TGTGCCATCATGGAGGGGCCCGGCTACACCTTC.

The chain couples TRBV20-1 to TRBJ1-2, with TRBD1 as a possible D gene (5 bases). Germline V CDR1 and CDR2: DFQATT, SNEGSKA (reference sequence). The CDR3 loop spans 13 amino acids. V was clipped by 0 bases and J by 8 bases, with 13 bases between them. This chain's CDR3 is CSAREGGGRGYTF. In DNA form, the CDR3 reads TGCAGTGCTAGAGAGGGGGGAGGCAGGGGCTACACCTTC.

This clonotype was observed many times. This chain links TRBV7-2 with TRBJ1-1, with TRBD1 matching 8 bases. The CDR3 extends over 14 amino acids. V lost 5 bases, J lost 8 bases, and 10 bases stayed unmatched. Germline V gene lookup returns CDR1 SGHTA and CDR2 FQGNSA. CDR3 region: CASSGGTGQAEAFF. The CDR3 nucleotides are TGTGCCAGCAGCGGAGGGACAGGTCAGGCGGAAGCTTTCTTT. Filled out from reference TRBV7-2 and TRBJ1-1, the complete variable domain reads GAGVSQSPSNKVTEKGKDVELRCDPISGHTALYWYRQSLGQGLEFLIYFQGNSAPDKSGLPSDRFSAERTGGSVSTLTIQRTQQEDSAVYLCASSGGTGQAEAFFGQGTRLTVV.

The rearrangement uses TRBV10-3 and TRBJ1-1; D possibly corresponds to TRBD1 (5 bases). Per germline, CDR1 ENHRY and CDR2 SYGVKD. CDR3 length equals 15 residues. Trimming took 2 bases from V and 5 from J, leaving 15 bases between them. CDR3 sequence (DNA): TGTGCCATCAGTGAGGGGGCAGGAGGAGGTACTGAAGCTTTCTTT. It yields the protein CAISEGAGGGTEAFF.

This clonotype was counted between two and nine times. V and J are TRBV29-1 and TRBJ2-5; no firm D call. Germline CDR1 is SQVTM and CDR2 is ANQGSEA. This CDR3 region has 13 residues. The V end lost 3 bases, the J end lost 5 bases, and 13 bases lay between the germline ends. The DNA for the CDR3 is TGCAGCGTTGACGGTTTTGGGTCGGAGACCCAGTACTTC. Its protein is CSVDGFGSETQYF.

This chain uses TRBV3-1 with TRBJ1-1, with a weak D call TRBD1 (5 bases). The germline V gene encodes CDR1 LGHDT and CDR2 YNNKEL (reference sequence). Deletions cut 0 bases from V and 3 bases from J, with 14 bases between. The CDR3 has 16 residues. The CDR3 loop reads CASSQEFQGGDTEAFF. The CDR3 coding sequence is TGTGCCAGCAGCCAAGAATTCCAGGGAGGAGACACTGAAGCTTTCTTT. Variable domain in full (rest from reference TRBV3-1 and TRBJ1-1): DTAVSQTPKYLVTQMGNDKSIKCEQNLGHDTMYWYKQDSKKFLKIMFSYNNKELIINETVPNRFSPKSPDKAHLNLHINSLELGDSAVYFCASSQEFQGGDTEAFFGQGTRLTVV.